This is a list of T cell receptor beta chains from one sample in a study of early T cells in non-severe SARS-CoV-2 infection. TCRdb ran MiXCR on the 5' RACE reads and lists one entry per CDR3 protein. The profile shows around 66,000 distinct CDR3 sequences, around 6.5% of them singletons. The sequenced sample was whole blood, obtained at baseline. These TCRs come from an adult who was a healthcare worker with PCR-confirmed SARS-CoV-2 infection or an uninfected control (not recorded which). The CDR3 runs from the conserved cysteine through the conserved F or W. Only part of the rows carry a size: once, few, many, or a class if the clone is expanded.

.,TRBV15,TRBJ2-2,CATSSFRTGELFF
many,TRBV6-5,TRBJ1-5,CASSYRHSGQPQHF
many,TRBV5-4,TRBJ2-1,CASSFEGSSYNEQFF
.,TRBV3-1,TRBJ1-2,CASSQLDDYGYTF
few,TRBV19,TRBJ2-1,CASSTKIRLAGGPYNEQFF
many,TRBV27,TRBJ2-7,CASSLKGTHYEQYF
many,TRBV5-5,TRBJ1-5,CASSLTGKRDQPQHF
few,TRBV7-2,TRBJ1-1,CASSSSRQGNTEAFF
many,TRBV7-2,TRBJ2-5,CASSLGGQGETQYF
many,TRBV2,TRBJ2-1,CASSVDLYNEQFF
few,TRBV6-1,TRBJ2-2,CASRKAGAETGELFF